This T cell receptor (beta chain) was sequenced during a study of blood T cell repertoires in COVID-19. Study in general: Whether acute or convalescent, the COVID-19 samples came from the United States, Italy and Spain. The analysed material was cDNA or gDNA that came from T cells, B-cell-depleted T cells, or PBMCs.

Methods used by the authors: Amplifying reference gene primers gave estimates of nucleated cell counts. Sequenced by immunoSEQ multiplex PCR; TCRdb stores in-frame clones only, minus some. The V and J calls and clone size come from that table; D and trimming were worked out from the DNA. The repertoire holds some 320,000 clones, with around nine tenths as singletons. Recovery meant two consecutive negative NP/OP PCR tests, professional clearance, or resolved symptoms. The germline gives CDR1 SGHTS, CDR2 YDEGEE. CDR3 length equals 14 residues. V trimming: 0 bases; J trimming: 14 bases; junction bases outside the gene matches: 8.

This TCR derives from a man between 60 and 70 years old who had recovered from COVID-19. The sequenced sample was PBMCs or T cells enriched from blood (not recorded which). V is TRBV5-8 and J is TRBJ1-6, with TRBD1 identical over 7 bases. CDR3 nucleotides: TGTGCCAGCAGCTTGGACAGGGGAGTTCCATCCCTCCACTTT. Translating gives CASSLDRGVPSLHF. Filled out from reference TRBV5-8 and TRBJ1-6, the complete variable domain reads EAGVTQSPTHLIKTRGQQATLRCSPISGHTSVYWYQQALGLGLQFLLWYDEGEERNRGNFPPRFSGRQFPNYSSELNVNALELEDSALYLCASSLDRGVPSLHFGNGTRLTVT.